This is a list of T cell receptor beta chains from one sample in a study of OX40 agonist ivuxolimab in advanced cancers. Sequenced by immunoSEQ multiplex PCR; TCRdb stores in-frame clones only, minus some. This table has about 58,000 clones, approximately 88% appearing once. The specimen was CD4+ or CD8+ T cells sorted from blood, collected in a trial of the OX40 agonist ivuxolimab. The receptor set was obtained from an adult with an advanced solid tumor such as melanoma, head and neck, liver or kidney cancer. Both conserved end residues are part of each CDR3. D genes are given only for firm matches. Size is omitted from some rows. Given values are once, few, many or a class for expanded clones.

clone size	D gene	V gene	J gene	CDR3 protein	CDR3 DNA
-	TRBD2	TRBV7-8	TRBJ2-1	CASSSLLAGVRNEQFF	TGTGCCAGCAGCTCCTTACTAGCGGGAGTCAGGAATGAGCAGTTCTTC
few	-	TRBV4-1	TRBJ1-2	CASSQVDSYGYTF	TGCGCCAGCAGCCAAGTGGACAGCTATGGCTACACCTTC
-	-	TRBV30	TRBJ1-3	CAWTTSSGNTIYF	TGTGCCTGGACCACGAGCTCTGGAAACACCATATATTTT
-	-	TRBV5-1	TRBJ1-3	CASSWDGDSGNTIYF	TGCGCCAGCAGCTGGGACGGAGACTCTGGAAACACCATATATTTT
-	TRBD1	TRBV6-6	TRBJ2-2	CASSAQGARGELFF	TGTGCCAGCAGTGCACAGGGGGCGCGTGGGGAGCTGTTTTTT
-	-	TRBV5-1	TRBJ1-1	CASSLVLQGNTEAFF	TGCGCCAGCAGCTTGGTTCTCCAGGGGAACACTGAAGCTTTCTTT
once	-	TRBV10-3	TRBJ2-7	CAIRAGGQNSYEQYF	TGTGCCATCAGAGCCGGTGGACAGAACTCCTACGAGCAGTACTTC
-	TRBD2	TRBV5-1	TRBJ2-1	CASSLDSGSHNEQFF	TGCGCCAGCAGCTTGGATAGCGGGAGTCACAATGAGCAGTTCTTC
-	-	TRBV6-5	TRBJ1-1	CASGSVNTEAFF	TGTGCCAGCGGATCGGTGAACACTGAAGCTTTCTTT
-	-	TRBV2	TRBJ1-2	CASREETALNYGYTF	TGTGCCAGCCGAGAGGAGACAGCGCTTAACTATGGCTACACCTTC
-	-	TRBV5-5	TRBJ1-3	CASSTFGGPSGNTIYF	TGTGCCAGCAGTACCTTCGGAGGGCCCTCTGGAAACACCATATATTTT
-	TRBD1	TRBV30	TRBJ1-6	CAWTGGASLGAPLHF	TGTGCCTGGACAGGGGGCGCCAGCCTCGGTGCACCCCTCCACTTT
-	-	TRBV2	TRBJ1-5	CASSGSGPSNQPQHF	TGTGCCAGCAGTGGTTCGGGACCCAGCAATCAGCCCCAGCATTTT
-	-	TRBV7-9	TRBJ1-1	CASSPTGTEAFF	TGTGCCAGCAGCCCAACAGGGACTGAAGCTTTCTTT
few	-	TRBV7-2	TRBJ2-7	CASSLAWDLGEQYF	TGTGCCAGCAGCTTAGCGTGGGACCTGGGCGAGCAGTACTTC
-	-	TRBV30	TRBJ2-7	CAWSTDPHEQYF	TGTGCCTGGAGCACAGATCCCCACGAGCAGTACTTC
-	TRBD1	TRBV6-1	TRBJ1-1	CASSKGQGANTEAFF	TGTGCCAGCAGCAAGGGACAGGGGGCGAACACTGAAGCTTTCTTT
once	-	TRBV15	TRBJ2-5	CATSRGTVGRGTQYF	TGTGCCACCAGCAGAGGGACAGTCGGAAGAGGGACCCAGTACTTC
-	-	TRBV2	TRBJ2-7	CASSQVNEQYF	TGTGCCAGCAGTCAGGTGAACGAGCAGTACTTC
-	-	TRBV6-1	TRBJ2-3	CASSVSTDTQYF	TGTGCCAGCAGTGTCAGCACAGATACGCAGTATTTT
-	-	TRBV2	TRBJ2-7	CASKSYEQYF	TGTGCCAGTAAATCCTACGAGCAGTACTTC
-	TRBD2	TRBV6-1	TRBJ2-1	CASSERASGRNEQFF	TGTGCCAGCAGTGAACGGGCTAGCGGGAGGAATGAGCAGTTCTTC
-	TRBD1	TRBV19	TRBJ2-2	CASSIEGFIDRAYTGELFF	TGTGCCAGTAGTATAGAGGGGTTCATAGACAGGGCGTACACCGGGGAGCTGTTTTTT
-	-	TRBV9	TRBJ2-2	CASSAAPRGAELFF	TGTGCCAGCAGCGCCGCTCCACGGGGGGCGGAGCTGTTTTTT
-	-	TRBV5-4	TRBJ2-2	CASSLSLSDTGELFF	TGTGCCAGCAGCTTGTCCCTCTCGGACACCGGGGAGCTGTTTTTT
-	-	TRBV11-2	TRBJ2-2	CASSFVTTGELFF	TGTGCCAGCAGCTTCGTCACAACCGGGGAGCTGTTTTTT
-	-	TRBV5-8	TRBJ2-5	CASVPLTRQETQYF	TGTGCCAGCGTACCTCTGACTAGGCAGGAGACCCAGTACTTC
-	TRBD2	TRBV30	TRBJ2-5	CAWRLAGAGETQYF	TGTGCCTGGAGACTAGCGGGAGCAGGAGAGACCCAGTACTTC
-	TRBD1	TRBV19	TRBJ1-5	CASSDPGQGVMAQHF	TGTGCCAGTAGTGACCCGGGACAGGGTGTCATGGCCCAGCATTTT
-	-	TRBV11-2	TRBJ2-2	CASSLDEGANTGELFF	TGTGCCAGCAGCTTAGACGAGGGGGCGAACACCGGGGAGCTGTTTTTT
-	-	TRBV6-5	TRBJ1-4	CASSYRGGANEKLFF	TGTGCCAGCAGTTACCGGGGAGGGGCAAATGAAAAACTGTTTTTT
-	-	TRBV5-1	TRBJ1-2	CASSVQDGANYGYTF	TGCGCCAGCAGTGTTCAGGACGGAGCTAACTATGGCTACACCTTC
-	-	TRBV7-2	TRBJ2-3	CASSPGPSTDTQYF	TGTGCCAGCAGCCCAGGGCCTAGCACAGATACGCAGTATTTT
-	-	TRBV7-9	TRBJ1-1	CASSLAQVGLAFF	TGTGCCAGCAGCTTAGCCCAGGTAGGATTGGCTTTCTTT
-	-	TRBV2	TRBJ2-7	CASHRQTYEQYF	TGTGCCAGCCACAGGCAAACCTACGAGCAGTACTTC
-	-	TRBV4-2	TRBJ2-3	CASSQAKSKLGSTDTQYF	TGTGCCAGCAGCCAAGCTAAATCAAAATTGGGTAGCACAGATACGCAGTATTTT
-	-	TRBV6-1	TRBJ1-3	CASSAPGRSSGNTIYF	TGTGCCAGCAGTGCTCCGGGGCGAAGCTCTGGAAACACCATATATTTT
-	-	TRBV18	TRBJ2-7	CASSPQRGSYEQYF	TGTGCCAGCTCACCCCAAAGGGGGTCGTACGAGCAGTACTTC
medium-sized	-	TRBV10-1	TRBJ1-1	CASSERGLNTEAFF	TGCGCCAGCAGTGAGAGAGGTTTGAACACTGAAGCTTTCTTT
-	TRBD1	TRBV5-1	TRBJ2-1	CASSLEGARTYNEQFF	TGCGCCAGCAGCTTGGAGGGGGCGCGGACCTACAATGAGCAGTTCTTC
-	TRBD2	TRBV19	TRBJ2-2	CASSERETTGELFF	TGTGCCAGTAGTGAGCGGGAGACCACCGGGGAGCTGTTTTTT
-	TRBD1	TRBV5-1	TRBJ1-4	CASSSGGTGNEKLFF	TGCGCCAGCAGCTCGGGGGGGACAGGGAATGAAAAACTGTTTTTT
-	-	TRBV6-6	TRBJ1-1	CASSPGGYGGTEAFF	TGTGCCAGCAGCCCGGGGGGTTACGGTGGAACTGAAGCTTTCTTT
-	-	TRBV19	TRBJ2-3	CASSFTGSGTDTQYF	TGTGCCAGTAGTTTTACAGGGTCGGGCACAGATACGCAGTATTTT
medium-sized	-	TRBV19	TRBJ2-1	CASSMSEGSSSYNEQFF	TGTGCCAGTAGTATGAGCGAGGGTAGCAGCTCCTACAATGAGCAGTTCTTC
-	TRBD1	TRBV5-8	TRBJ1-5	CASSLQQGALSNQPQHF	TGTGCCAGCAGCTTGCAGCAGGGGGCCCTTAGCAATCAGCCCCAGCATTTT
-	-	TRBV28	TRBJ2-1	CASSFYNEQFF	TGTGCCAGCAGTTTCTACAATGAGCAGTTCTTC
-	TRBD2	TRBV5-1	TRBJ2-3	CASSWAGLAGLSTDTQYF	TGCGCCAGCAGCTGGGCGGGACTAGCGGGACTGAGCACAGATACGCAGTATTTT
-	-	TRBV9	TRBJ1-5	CASSVEGGNQPQHF	TGTGCCAGCAGCGTAGAAGGGGGCAATCAGCCCCAGCATTTT
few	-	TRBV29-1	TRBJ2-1	CSVRLEIYNEQFF	TGCAGCGTTCGGCTGGAAATCTACAATGAGCAGTTCTTC
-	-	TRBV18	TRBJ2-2	CASSPRRQDLQAGNTGELFF	TGTGCCAGCTCACCAAGGAGACAGGACCTACAGGCTGGGAACACCGGGGAGCTGTTTTTT
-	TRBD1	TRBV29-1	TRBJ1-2	CSVDKGAAGYTF	TGCAGCGTTGACAAGGGGGCTGCTGGCTACACCTTC